In this sample, the clone carrying this T cell receptor (beta chain) turned up a few times. Patients were newly diagnosed with stage II-IVA oral cavity squamous cell carcinoma without prior systemic or radiation treatment. This CDR3 region has 16 residues. V dropped 0 bases and J dropped 4; count of bases not matched to a gene: 8. The V gene's germline CDR1 is SGHRS and CDR2 YFSETQ. The data originate from a study of neoadjuvant anti-PD-1 for oral cavity cancer. The table came from immunoSEQ multiplex PCR; TCRdb's copy has only in-frame clones and leaves some out. The table lists about 8,300 clones, around 50% of them singletons.

The chain links TRBV5-1 to TRBJ2-7, with 9 positions matching TRBD1. Sequencing used tumor tissue, obtained before nivolumab (anti-PD-1) treatment. This TCR derives from a person aged 40 to 85 with oral cavity squamous cell carcinoma. CDR3 DNA: TGCGCCAGCAGCTTGGCAGGGGGACAGGGAGTGTACGAGCAGTACTTC. It yields the protein CASSLAGGQGVYEQYF.